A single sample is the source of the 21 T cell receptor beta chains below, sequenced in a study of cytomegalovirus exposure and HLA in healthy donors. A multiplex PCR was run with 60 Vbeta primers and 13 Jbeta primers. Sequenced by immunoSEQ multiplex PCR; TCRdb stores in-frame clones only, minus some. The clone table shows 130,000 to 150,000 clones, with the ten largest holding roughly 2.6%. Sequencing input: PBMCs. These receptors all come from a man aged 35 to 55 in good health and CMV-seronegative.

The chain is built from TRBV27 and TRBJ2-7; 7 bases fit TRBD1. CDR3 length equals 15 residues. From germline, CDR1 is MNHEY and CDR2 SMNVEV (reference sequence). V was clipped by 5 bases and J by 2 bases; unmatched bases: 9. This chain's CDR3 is CASSPRQGLAYEQYF. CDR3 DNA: TGTGCCAGCAGTCCCCGACAGGGCCTGGCCTACGAGCAGTACTTC.

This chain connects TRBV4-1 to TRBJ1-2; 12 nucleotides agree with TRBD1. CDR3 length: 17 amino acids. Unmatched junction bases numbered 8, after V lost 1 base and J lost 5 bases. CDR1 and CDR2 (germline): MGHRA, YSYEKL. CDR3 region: CASSQARPGQGAYGYTF. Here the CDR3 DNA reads TGCGCCAGCAGCCAAGCTCGCCCGGGACAGGGGGCTTATGGCTACACCTTC.

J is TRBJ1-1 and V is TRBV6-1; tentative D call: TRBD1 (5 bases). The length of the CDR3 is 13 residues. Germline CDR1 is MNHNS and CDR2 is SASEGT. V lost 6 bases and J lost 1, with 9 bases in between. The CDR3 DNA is TGTGCCAGCAGGGGGGGGTGGAACACTGAAGCTTTCTTT. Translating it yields CASRGGWNTEAFF.

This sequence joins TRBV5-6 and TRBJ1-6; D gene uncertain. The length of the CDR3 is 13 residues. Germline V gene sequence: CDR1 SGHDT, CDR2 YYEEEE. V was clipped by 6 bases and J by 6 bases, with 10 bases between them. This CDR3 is CASTKHPNSPLHF. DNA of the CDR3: TGTGCCAGCACCAAGCATCCTAATTCACCCCTCCACTTT.

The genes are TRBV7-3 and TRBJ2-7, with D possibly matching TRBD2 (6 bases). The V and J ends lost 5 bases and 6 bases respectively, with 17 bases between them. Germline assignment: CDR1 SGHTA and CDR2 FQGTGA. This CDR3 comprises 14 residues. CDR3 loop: CASSAAWGDGEQYF. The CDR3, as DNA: TGTGCCAGCAGCGCAGCTTGGGGGGATGGCGAGCAGTACTTC.

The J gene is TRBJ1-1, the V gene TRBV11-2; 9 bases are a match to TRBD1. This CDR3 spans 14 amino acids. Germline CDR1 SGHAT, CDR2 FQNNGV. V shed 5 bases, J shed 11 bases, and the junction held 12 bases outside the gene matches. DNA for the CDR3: TGTGCCAGCAGCCCACCAGGGACAGGGATCGAGGCTTTCTTT. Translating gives CASSPPGTGIEAFF.

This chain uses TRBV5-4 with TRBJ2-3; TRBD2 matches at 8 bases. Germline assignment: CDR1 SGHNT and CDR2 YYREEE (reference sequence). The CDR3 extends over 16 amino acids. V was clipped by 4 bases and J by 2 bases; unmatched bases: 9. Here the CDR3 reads CASSPRRGGDTDTQYF. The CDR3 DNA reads TGTGCCAGCAGCCCTAGACGGGGGGGCGACACAGATACGCAGTATTTT.

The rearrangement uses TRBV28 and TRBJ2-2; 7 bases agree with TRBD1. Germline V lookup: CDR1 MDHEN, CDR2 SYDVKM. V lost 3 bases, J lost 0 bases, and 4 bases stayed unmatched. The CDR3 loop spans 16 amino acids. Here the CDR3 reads CASSFRGTSNTGELFF. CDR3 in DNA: TGTGCCAGCAGTTTCAGGGGGACCTCGAACACCGGGGAGCTGTTTTTT.

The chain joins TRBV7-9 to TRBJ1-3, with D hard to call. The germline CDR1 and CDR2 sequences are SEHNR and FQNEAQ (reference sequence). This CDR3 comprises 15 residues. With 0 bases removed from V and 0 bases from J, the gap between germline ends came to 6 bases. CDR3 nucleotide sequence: TGTGCCAGCAGCTTAGCGGGAGGCTCTGGAAACACCATATATTTT. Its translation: CASSLAGGSGNTIYF.

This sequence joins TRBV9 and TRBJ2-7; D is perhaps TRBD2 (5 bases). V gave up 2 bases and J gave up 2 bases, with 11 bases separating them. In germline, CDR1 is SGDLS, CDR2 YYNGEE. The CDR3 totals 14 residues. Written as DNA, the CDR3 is TGTGCCAGCAGCGTTAGCGTTGGGCCCTACGAGCAGTACTTC. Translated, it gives CASSVSVGPYEQYF.

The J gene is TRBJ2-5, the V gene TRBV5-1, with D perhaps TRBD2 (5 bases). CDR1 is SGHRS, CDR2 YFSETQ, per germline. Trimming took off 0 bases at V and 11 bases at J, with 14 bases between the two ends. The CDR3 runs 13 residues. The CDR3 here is CASSLEGNGEQYF. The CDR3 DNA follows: TGCGCCAGCAGCTTGGAAGGGAACGGGGAGCAGTACTTC.

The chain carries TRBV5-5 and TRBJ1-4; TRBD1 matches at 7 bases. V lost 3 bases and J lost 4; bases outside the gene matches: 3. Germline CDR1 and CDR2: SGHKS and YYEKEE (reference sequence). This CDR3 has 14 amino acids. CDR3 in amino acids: CASSSGQLNEKLFF. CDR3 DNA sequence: TGTGCCAGCAGCTCGGGACAGCTTAATGAAAAACTGTTTTTT.

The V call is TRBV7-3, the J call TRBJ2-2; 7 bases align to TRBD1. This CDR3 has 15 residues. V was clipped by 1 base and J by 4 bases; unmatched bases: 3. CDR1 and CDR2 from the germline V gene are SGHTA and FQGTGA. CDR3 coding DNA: TGTGCCAGCAGCTTAAGGGGACAGCTCACCGGGGAGCTGTTTTTT. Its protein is CASSLRGQLTGELFF.

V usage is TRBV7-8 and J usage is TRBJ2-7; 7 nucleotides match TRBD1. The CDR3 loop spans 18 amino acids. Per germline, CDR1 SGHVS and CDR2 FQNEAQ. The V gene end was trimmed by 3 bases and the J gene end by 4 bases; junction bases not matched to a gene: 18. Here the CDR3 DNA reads TGTGCCAGCAGCTTGGCTCTGGGACAGAGGCGTAAGGGGTACGAGCAGTACTTC. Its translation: CASSLALGQRRKGYEQYF.

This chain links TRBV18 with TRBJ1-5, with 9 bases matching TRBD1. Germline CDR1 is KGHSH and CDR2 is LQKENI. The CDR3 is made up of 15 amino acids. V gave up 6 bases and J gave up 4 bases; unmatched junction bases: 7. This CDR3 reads CASSPGTGLNQPQHF. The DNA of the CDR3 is TGTGCCAGCTCGCCCGGGACAGGGTTAAATCAGCCCCAGCATTTT.

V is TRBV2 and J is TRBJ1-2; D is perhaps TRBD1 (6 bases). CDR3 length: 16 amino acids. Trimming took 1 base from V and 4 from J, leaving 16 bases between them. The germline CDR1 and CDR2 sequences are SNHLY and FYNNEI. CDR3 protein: CASSEGIPDRSYGYTF. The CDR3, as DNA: TGTGCCAGCAGTGAAGGGATCCCGGACAGATCCTATGGCTACACCTTC. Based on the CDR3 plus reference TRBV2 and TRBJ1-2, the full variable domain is EPEVTQTPSHQVTQMGQEVILRCVPISNHLYFYWYRQILGQKVEFLVSFYNNEISEKSEIFDDQFSVERPDGSNFTLKIRSTKLEDSAMYFCASSEGIPDRSYGYTFGSGTRLTVV.

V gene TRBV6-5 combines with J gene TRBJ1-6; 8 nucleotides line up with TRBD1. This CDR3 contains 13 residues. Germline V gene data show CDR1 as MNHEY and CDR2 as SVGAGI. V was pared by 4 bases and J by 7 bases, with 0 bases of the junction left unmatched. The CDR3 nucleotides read TGTGCCAGCAGTTGGGACAGGAATTCACCCCTCCACTTT. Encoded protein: CASSWDRNSPLHF.

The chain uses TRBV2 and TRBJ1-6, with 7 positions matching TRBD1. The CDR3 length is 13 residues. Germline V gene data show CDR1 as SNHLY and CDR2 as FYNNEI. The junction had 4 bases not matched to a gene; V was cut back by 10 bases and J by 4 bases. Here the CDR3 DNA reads TGTGCCACGGGGACAGCTTATAATTCACCCCTCCACTTT. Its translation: CATGTAYNSPLHF.

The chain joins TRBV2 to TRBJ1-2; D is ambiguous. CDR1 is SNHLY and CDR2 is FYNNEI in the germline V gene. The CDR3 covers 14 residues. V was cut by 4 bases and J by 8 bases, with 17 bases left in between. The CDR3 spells CASSGAPIVLGYTF. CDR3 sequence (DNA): TGTGCCAGCAGTGGGGCCCCGATAGTATTGGGCTACACCTTC.

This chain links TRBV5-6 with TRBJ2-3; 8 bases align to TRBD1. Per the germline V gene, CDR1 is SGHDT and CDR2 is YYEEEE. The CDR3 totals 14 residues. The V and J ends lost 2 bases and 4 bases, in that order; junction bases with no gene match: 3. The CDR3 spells CASSLDRGADTQYF. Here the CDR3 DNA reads TGTGCCAGCAGCTTAGACAGGGGTGCAGATACGCAGTATTTT. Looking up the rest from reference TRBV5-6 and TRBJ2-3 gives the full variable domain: DAGVTQSPTHLIKTRGQQVTLRCSPKSGHDTVSWYQQALGQGPQFIFQYYEEEERQRGNFPDRFSGHQFPNYSSELNVNALLLGDSALYLCASSLDRGADTQYFGPGTRLTVL.

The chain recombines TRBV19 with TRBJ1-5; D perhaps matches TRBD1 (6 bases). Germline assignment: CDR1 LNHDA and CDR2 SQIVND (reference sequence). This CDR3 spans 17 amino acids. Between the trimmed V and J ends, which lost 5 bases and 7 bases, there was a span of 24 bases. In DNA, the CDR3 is TGTGCCAGTAGTTTGGTGGGTCAAAGGGGGGGCGGACAGCCCCAGCATTTT. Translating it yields CASSLVGQRGGGQPQHF.